This T cell receptor (beta chain) was observed in a study of identical twins. From germline, CDR1 is LNHNV and CDR2 YYDKDF (reference sequence). With V trimmed by 0 bases and J by 3 bases, 9 bases remained unmatched. The CDR3 sequence is 17 residues long. Each CDR3 protein is one row after TCRdb ran MiXCR on the 5' RACE reads. The table includes hundreds of thousands of distinct CDR3 sequences, around 6.8% detected once. The study, taken as a whole, reports: Compared with unrelated sharing, twin-shared out-of-frame alpha sequences had more low-probability sequences. Invariant MAIT and iNKT cells could partly confound zero-insertion analyses.

Healthy Caucasians supplied all donations. As to this clonotype: What it binds is unknown.

This sample was shared with a second study, whose subject was yellow fever vaccine responses in identical twins.

The V gene is TRBV15, the J gene TRBJ2-7; TRBD1 aligns across 9 bases. The clonotype comes from a young woman in good health. The material sequenced was memory (CD45RO+) T cells sorted from blood. CDR3 DNA: TGTGCCACCAGCAGAGATCAATTGAGGGGACAGGGCTACGAGCAGTACTTC. It is translated as CATSRDQLRGQGYEQYF.